One and the same sample provided the 15 T cell receptor beta chains below, sequenced in a study of blood T cell repertoires in COVID-19 (dated by TCRdb to about 2020). The method behind the library was the immunoSEQ multiplex PCR assay. The table comes from immuneACCESS by way of TCRdb, which keeps in-frame sequences with V and J called. Part of the clones is missing from these tables; in studies checked, under half for an unresolved V gene and the rest for unknown reasons. This sample holds 200,000 to 250,000 clones; about 88% were observed only once. The biggest ten clones account for over 15% of the sample. The sequenced sample was peripheral blood. Every receptor here comes from a man over 45 with COVID-19, enrolled during active disease.

The chain is built from TRBV15 and TRBJ2-3; TRBD2 matches at 7 bases. From germline, CDR1 is LNHNV and CDR2 YYDKDF (reference sequence). The J segment lost 5 bases and the V segment lost 5 bases, leaving 10 bases of the junction unmatched. This CDR3 region has 15 residues. CDR3 in amino acids: CATSGDRLAQDTQYF. CDR3 bases: TGTGCCACCAGCGGGGACCGACTAGCTCAAGATACGCAGTATTTT.

The chain employs TRBV6-5 and TRBJ2-3; D remains unclear. The CDR3 sequence is 16 residues long. Germline CDR1 reads MNHEY; CDR2 reads SVGAGI. Trimming took off 0 bases at V and 3 bases at J, with 13 bases between the two ends. The CDR3: CASSYSMVAGTDTQYF. CDR3 in DNA: TGTGCCAGCAGTTACTCGATGGTCGCCGGGACAGATACGCAGTATTTT.

This clone was found once. This chain uses TRBV10-3 with TRBJ2-7, with D perhaps TRBD1 (6 bases). CDR1 ENHRY and CDR2 SYGVKD come from the germline V gene. The CDR3 runs 14 residues. The V end lost 6 bases, the J end lost 0 bases, and 12 bases lay between the germline ends. CDR3: CAISHRGGSYEQYF. In nucleotides, the CDR3 is TGTGCCATCAGCCACAGAGGGGGCTCCTACGAGCAGTACTTC.

The chain couples TRBV7-9 to TRBJ2-7; 10 bases match TRBD1. The junction had 6 bases not matched to a gene; V was cut back by 4 bases and J by 0 bases. Germline V gene sequence: CDR1 SEHNR, CDR2 FQNEAQ (reference sequence). This CDR3 comprises 16 residues. The CDR3 spells CASSSHRTGGSYEQYF. Written as DNA, the CDR3 is TGTGCCAGCAGCTCCCACCGGACAGGGGGCTCCTACGAGCAGTACTTC. Drawing the rest from reference TRBV7-9 and TRBJ2-7, the complete variable domain is DTGVSQNPRHKITKRGQNVTFRCDPISEHNRLYWYRQTLGQGPEFLTYFQNEAQLEKSRLLSDRFSAERPKGSFSTLEIQRTEQGDSAMYLCASSSHRTGGSYEQYFGPGTRLTVT.

This chain links TRBV7-2 with TRBJ2-2, with TRBD1 as a possible D gene (6 bases). Trimming left V 5 bases short and J 6 bases short, with 19 bases between. Germline CDR1 reads SGHTA; CDR2 reads FQGNSA. There are 16 residues in the CDR3. In DNA, the CDR3 is TGTGCCAGCAGCCCACCTAAACCGGGACATCCCGGGGAGCTGTTTTTT. Protein sequence: CASSPPKPGHPGELFF.

This chain links TRBV6-5 with TRBJ1-1; 7 nucleotides align to TRBD1. CDR1 MNHEY and CDR2 SVGAGI come from the germline V gene. The CDR3 runs to 16 residues. V dropped 4 bases and J dropped 0; count of bases not matched to a gene: 8. CDR3 DNA sequence: TGTGCCAGCAGTTTATCGGGGACAGACTTGAACACTGAAGCTTTCTTT. It specifies CASSLSGTDLNTEAFF.

The chain joins TRBV5-6 to TRBJ1-6; TRBD1 matches at 10 bases. The V gene's germline CDR1 is SGHDT and CDR2 YYEEEE. The CDR3 is made up of 14 amino acids. The V gene end was trimmed by 4 bases and the J gene end by 9 bases; junction bases not matched to a gene: 4. CDR3 nucleotide sequence: TGTGCCAGCAGCACCGGGACAGGGGCTTCACCCCTCCACTTT. Protein: CASSTGTGASPLHF.

This clone was counted once. The sample has other DNA sequences that encode this CDR3 too. The chain carries TRBV28 and TRBJ1-2; 12 nucleotides align to TRBD1. CDR3 size: 15 residues. Per the germline V gene, CDR1 is MDHEN and CDR2 is SYDVKM. The V gene end was trimmed by 6 bases and the J gene end by 8 bases; junction bases not matched to a gene: 10. The CDR3 DNA sequence: TGTGCCAGCAGCTTAGGGGGACAGGGGGCGGGGGGCTACACCTTC. Its translation: CASSLGGQGAGGYTF.

This chain connects TRBV7-9 to TRBJ2-2, with 10 bases aligning to TRBD2. In germline, CDR1 is SEHNR, CDR2 FQNEAQ (reference sequence). The junction had 0 bases not matched to a gene; V was cut back by 2 bases and J by 0 bases. The CDR3 runs 16 residues. CDR3 loop: CASSLSGGANTGELFF. The CDR3 bases are TGTGCCAGCAGCTTAAGCGGGGGGGCGAACACCGGGGAGCTGTTTTTT.

The chain joins TRBV6-5 to TRBJ2-4; possibly TRBD1 for D (5 bases). V was trimmed by 5 bases and J by 8 bases, leaving 19 bases between them. Germline CDR1 is MNHEY and CDR2 is SVGAGI. The CDR3 runs 15 residues. The CDR3 here is CASSRSDTSSDIQYF. In DNA form, the CDR3 reads TGTGCCAGCAGTAGATCGGACACCTCAAGTGACATTCAGTACTTC.

This chain uses TRBV7-9 with TRBJ1-3; no firm D call. Germline CDR1 reads SEHNR; CDR2 reads FQNEAQ (reference sequence). Between the trimmed V and J ends, which lost 2 bases and 1 base, there was a span of 9 bases. The CDR3 contains 15 residues. The CDR3 loop reads CASSLTSRSGNTIYF. The CDR3 DNA follows: TGTGCCAGCAGCTTAACGTCCAGATCTGGAAACACCATATATTTT.

This clone appeared a single time. The gene calls are TRBV7-6 and TRBJ2-5, with TRBD1 identical over 7 bases. The CDR3 loop spans 14 amino acids. CDR1 and CDR2 (germline): SGHVS, FNYEAQ. V lost 5 bases and J lost 5; bases outside the gene matches: 8. The DNA of the CDR3 is TGTGCCAGCAGCCAGACAGGGCAGGGGGAGACCCAGTACTTC. It codes for CASSQTGQGETQYF.

V gene TRBV29-1 combines with J gene TRBJ2-1; 11 bases agree with TRBD2. Trimming at V came to 6 bases and at J to 5 bases, leaving 6 bases not matched to a gene. Germline CDR1 SQVTM, CDR2 ANQGSEA. This CDR3 has 14 residues. CDR3 amino acids: CSVMTSGINNEQFF. The CDR3 DNA reads as TGCAGCGTCATGACTAGCGGGATTAACAATGAGCAGTTCTTC.

The chain has TRBV7-2 and TRBJ1-6; no reliable D call. Germline CDR1 reads SGHTA; CDR2 reads FQGNSA. The V end lost 5 bases, the J end lost 7 bases, and 3 bases lay between the germline ends. CDR3 length: 11 residues. This CDR3 reads CASSLNSPLHF. The CDR3 nucleotides read TGTGCCAGCAGCCTAAATTCACCCCTCCACTTT.

V and J are TRBV9 and TRBJ2-3, with 12 bases lining up with TRBD2. Germline values: CDR1 SGDLS, CDR2 YYNGEE. The length of the CDR3 is 14 residues. V gave up 1 base and J gave up 9 bases; unmatched junction bases: 3. For the CDR3, the DNA is TGTGCCAGCAGCGTACTAGCGGGGGGGGAAACGCAGTATTTT. It yields the protein CASSVLAGGETQYF.